This TCR beta chain was captured in a study of CD8+CD57+ T cells in acquired aplastic anemia. Study results and limitations: Common to patients and controls were about 31 CD8+ CDR3 sequences.

A remark on this clonotype: Its specificity is not known.

By flow cytometry, patients selected for sequencing had shown an expansion of CD8+CD57+ cells. TCR beta VDJ combinations and CDR3 sequences were profiled from genomic DNA. TCRdb redid the calling of the reads with MiXCR, one entry per CDR3 protein. In the table there are about 180,000 distinct CDR3 sequences, around half of which are singletons. This receptor was taken from a human donor with aplastic anemia. The sequencing input was sorted CD4+, CD8+, or CD8+CD57+ T cells (not recorded which) from PBMCs.

The DNA for the CDR3 is TGTGCCAGCAGCCAGGCGGGAATCAGTGAAAAACTGTTTTTT. This sequence encodes CASSQAGISEKLFF. V usage is TRBV3-1 and J usage is TRBJ1-4; unclear D gene. Between the trimmed V and J ends, which lost 3 bases and 7 bases, there was a span of 12 bases. CDR1 and CDR2 from the germline V gene are LGHDT and YNNKEL (reference sequence). The CDR3 totals 14 residues. The full variable domain, in which reference TRBV3-1 and TRBJ1-4 provide the parts outside the CDR3, is DTAVSQTPKYLVTQMGNDKSIKCEQNLGHDTMYWYKQDSKKFLKIMFSYNNKELIINETVPNRFSPKSPDKAHLNLHINSLELGDSAVYFCASSQAGISEKLFFGSGTQLSVL.